Listed below are T cell receptor beta chains from one sample, sequenced in a study of blood T cell repertoires in COVID-19. Only in-frame clones appear in the TCRdb table, and some are missing; sequencing was by immunoSEQ multiplex PCR. The repertoire consists of fewer than 200,000 clones, with roughly four fifths occurring once and the leading ten covering around 2.1%. The sequenced sample consisted of peripheral blood. These receptors were taken from an elderly woman with acute or convalescent COVID-19. CDR3s include the opening cysteine and the closing phenylalanine or tryptophan. The D gene is left open where the match is weak. Clone size is shown for a subset of rows, as once, few, many or a class of expanded clone.

j_gene: TRBJ2-2
abundance: .
d_gene: .
v_gene: TRBV10-3
CDR3aa: CAISESGSARGTGELFF
CDR3nt: TGTGCCATCAGTGAGTCGGGTAGCGCCCGAGGCACCGGGGAGCTGTTTTTT

j_gene: TRBJ2-2
abundance: .
d_gene: .
v_gene: TRBV7-6
CDR3aa: CASSLYRPSEGGELFF
CDR3nt: TGTGCCAGCAGCTTATACCGCCCCTCGGAGGGCGGGGAGCTGTTTTTT

j_gene: TRBJ1-3
abundance: once
d_gene: .
v_gene: TRBV28
CDR3aa: CASRPQGHGNTIYF
CDR3nt: TGTGCCAGCAGGCCCCAGGGACACGGAAACACCATATATTTT

j_gene: TRBJ2-6
abundance: .
d_gene: .
v_gene: TRBV28
CDR3aa: CASSVRSGANVLTF
CDR3nt: TGTGCCAGCTCCGTTCGTTCTGGGGCCAACGTCCTGACTTTC

j_gene: TRBJ2-5
abundance: .
d_gene: .
v_gene: TRBV5-5
CDR3aa: CASSLDGGGSETQYF
CDR3nt: TGTGCCAGCAGCTTGGACGGGGGAGGTTCTGAGACCCAGTACTTC

j_gene: TRBJ2-4
abundance: .
d_gene: TRBD1
v_gene: TRBV6-5
CDR3aa: CASSPGGPKYF
CDR3nt: TGTGCCAGCAGTCCAGGGGGTCCAAAGTACTTC

j_gene: TRBJ2-6
abundance: .
d_gene: .
v_gene: TRBV19
CDR3aa: CASTFIQANSGANVLTF
CDR3nt: TGTGCCAGTACGTTCATACAGGCCAACTCTGGGGCCAACGTCCTGACTTTC

j_gene: TRBJ2-4
abundance: few
d_gene: TRBD1
v_gene: TRBV18
CDR3aa: CASSPGQGNDLAKNIQYF
CDR3nt: TGTGCCAGCTCACCGGGACAGGGCAACGATCTAGCCAAAAACATTCAGTACTTC

j_gene: TRBJ2-4
abundance: .
d_gene: .
v_gene: TRBV6-5
CDR3aa: CASGQTGFRDIQYF
CDR3nt: TGTGCCAGCGGACAAACAGGGTTTAGGGACATTCAGTACTTC

j_gene: TRBJ1-2
abundance: .
d_gene: .
v_gene: TRBV28
CDR3aa: CASRLTGYYGYTF
CDR3nt: TGTGCCAGCAGGCTTACAGGGTACTATGGCTACACCTTC